This T cell receptor (beta chain) was sequenced in a study of OX40 agonist ivuxolimab in advanced cancers. Overall study: Ivuxolimab, an antibody acting as an agonist of OX40 (CD134), was used to treat patients. Dosing consisted of intravenous ivuxolimab at 0.01 to 10 mg/kg every 2 weeks.

Whole-study findings and limits: With doses of 0.1 to 3.0 mg/kg, CD4+ and CD8+ blood T cells had undergone clonal expansion by week 6.

Concerning this clone itself: What it binds is unknown.

The CDR3 length is 17 residues. Germline V CDR1 and CDR2: LNHDA, SQIVND (reference sequence). V shed 10 bases and J shed 3 bases, with 28 bases lying between them. Measured with immunoSEQ multiplex PCR; TCRdb has only the in-frame clones, and not every one. In the table there are some 76,000 clones, 93% of which are singletons. The material was CD4+ or CD8+ T cells sorted from blood, obtained in a trial of the OX40 agonist ivuxolimab. The TCR was taken from an adult with an advanced solid tumor such as melanoma, head and neck, liver or kidney cancer. This chain joins TRBV19 and TRBJ2-7; possibly TRBD1 for D (6 bases). Here the CDR3 DNA reads TGTGCCAACGGACGCCCATTCGGCAGGGGCAGGTACTACGAGCAGTACTTC. It encodes CANGRPFGRGRYYEQYF.